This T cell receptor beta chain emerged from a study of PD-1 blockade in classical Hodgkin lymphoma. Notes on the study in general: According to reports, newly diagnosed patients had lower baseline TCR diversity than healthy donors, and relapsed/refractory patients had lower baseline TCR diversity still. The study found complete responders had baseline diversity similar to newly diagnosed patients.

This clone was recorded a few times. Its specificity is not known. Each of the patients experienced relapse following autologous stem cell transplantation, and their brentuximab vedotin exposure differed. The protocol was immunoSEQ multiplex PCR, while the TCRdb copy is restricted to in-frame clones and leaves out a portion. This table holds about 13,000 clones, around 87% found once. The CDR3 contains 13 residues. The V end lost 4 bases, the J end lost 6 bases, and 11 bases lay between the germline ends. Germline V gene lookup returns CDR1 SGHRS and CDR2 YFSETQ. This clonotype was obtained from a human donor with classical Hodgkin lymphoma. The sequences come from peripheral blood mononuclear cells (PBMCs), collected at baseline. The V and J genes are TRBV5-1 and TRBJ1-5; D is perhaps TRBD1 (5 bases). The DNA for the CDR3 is TGCGCCAGCAGCGGGGGTGAAGGTCAGCCCCAGCATTTT. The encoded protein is CASSGGEGQPQHF.